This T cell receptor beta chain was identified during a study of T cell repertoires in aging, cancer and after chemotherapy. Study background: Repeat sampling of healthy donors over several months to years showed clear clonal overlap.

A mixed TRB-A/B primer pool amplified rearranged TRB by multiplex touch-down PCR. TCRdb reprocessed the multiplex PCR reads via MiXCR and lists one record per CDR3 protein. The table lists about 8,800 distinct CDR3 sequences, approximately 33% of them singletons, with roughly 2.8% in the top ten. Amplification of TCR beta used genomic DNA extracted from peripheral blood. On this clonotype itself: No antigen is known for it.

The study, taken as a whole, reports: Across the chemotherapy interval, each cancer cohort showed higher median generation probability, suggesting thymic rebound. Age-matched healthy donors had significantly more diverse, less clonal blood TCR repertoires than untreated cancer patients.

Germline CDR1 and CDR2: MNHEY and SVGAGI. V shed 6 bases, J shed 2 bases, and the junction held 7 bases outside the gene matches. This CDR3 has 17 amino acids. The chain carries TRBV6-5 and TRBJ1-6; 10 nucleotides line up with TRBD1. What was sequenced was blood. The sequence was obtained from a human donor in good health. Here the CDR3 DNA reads TGTGCCAGCAGCCAAGGACAGGGGGTCCCCTATAATTCACCCCTCCACTTT. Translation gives CASSQGQGVPYNSPLHF.